A selection of T cell receptor beta chains follows, all from one sample in a study of early T cells in non-severe SARS-CoV-2 infection. TCRdb ran MiXCR on the 5' RACE reads and lists one entry per CDR3 protein. The table lists about 30,000 distinct CDR3 sequences, under 4% of them singletons. The sequenced sample was whole blood. Receptor source: an adult who was a healthcare worker with PCR-confirmed SARS-CoV-2 infection or an uninfected control (not recorded which). CDR3s include the opening cysteine and the closing phenylalanine or tryptophan. A D gene is named only where the DNA matches it firmly. Expanded clones get a size class; other rows say once, few or many, or leave the size out.

size: many; length: 8; D: .; J: TRBJ1-4; V: TRBV20-1; CDR3: CSAGPLFF; DNA: TGCAGTGCCGGGCCCCTGTTTTTT
size: few; length: 15; D: TRBD2; J: TRBJ2-7; V: TRBV5-1; CDR3: CASSFGGSTRSEQYF; DNA: TGCGCCAGCAGCTTCGGCGGGAGCACACGTAGCGAGCAGTACTTC
size: many; length: 15; D: TRBD2; J: TRBJ2-1; V: TRBV6-4; CDR3: CASSASGGSYNEQFF; DNA: TGTGCCAGCAGTGCTAGCGGGGGCTCCTACAATGAGCAGTTCTTC
size: many; length: 14; D: TRBD1; J: TRBJ1-1; V: TRBV6-5; CDR3: CASSGPPTGREAFF; DNA: TGTGCCAGCTCCGGGCCCCCGACAGGGAGAGAAGCTTTCTTT
size: many; length: 12; D: .; J: TRBJ2-1; V: TRBV9; CDR3: CASSGSHNEQFF; DNA: TGTGCCAGCAGCGGGAGCCACAATGAGCAGTTCTTC
size: many; length: 12; D: .; J: TRBJ2-7; V: TRBV7-9; CDR3: CASSSHSYEQYF; DNA: TGTGCCAGCAGCTCCCACTCCTACGAGCAGTACTTC
size: many; length: 13; D: TRBD2; J: TRBJ2-7; V: TRBV29-1; CDR3: CSVGWRGAYEQYF; DNA: TGCAGCGTCGGTTGGCGGGGGGCCTACGAGCAGTACTTC
size: many; length: 14; D: TRBD1; J: TRBJ2-7; V: TRBV7-2; CDR3: CASSWTGGPYEQYF; DNA: TGTGCCAGCAGCTGGACAGGGGGCCCCTACGAGCAGTACTTC
size: many; length: 14; D: .; J: TRBJ2-5; V: TRBV28; CDR3: CASSFINGLETQYF; DNA: TGTGCCAGCAGTTTTATCAATGGGTTAGAGACCCAGTACTTC
size: many; length: 15; D: .; J: TRBJ2-7; V: TRBV7-8; CDR3: CASSSGHTTSYEQYF; DNA: TGTGCCAGCAGCTCGGGACACACTACCTCCTACGAGCAGTACTTC
size: many; length: 12; D: .; J: TRBJ1-2; V: TRBV6-5; CDR3: CASGVRGYGYTF; DNA: TGTGCCAGCGGGGTCAGGGGCTATGGCTACACCTTC
size: many; length: 18; D: TRBD2; J: TRBJ2-1; V: TRBV11-2; CDR3: CASSFWTSGRTDHNEQFF; DNA: TGTGCCAGCAGCTTTTGGACTAGCGGGAGGACGGACCACAATGAGCAGTTCTTC
size: many; length: 14; D: .; J: TRBJ2-4; V: TRBV7-2; CDR3: CASSPTSPQNIQYF; DNA: TGTGCCAGCAGCCCCACCTCACCCCAAAACATTCAGTACTTC
size: few; length: 15; D: .; J: TRBJ2-1; V: TRBV7-2; CDR3: CASSRDRLLNNEQFF; DNA: TGTGCCAGCAGCCGGGACCGTTTACTAAACAATGAGCAGTTCTTC
size: many; length: 11; D: .; J: TRBJ1-1; V: TRBV29-1; CDR3: CSVAQGAEAFF; DNA: TGCAGCGTTGCTCAGGGTGCTGAAGCTTTCTTT
size: many; length: 14; D: TRBD1; J: TRBJ2-2; V: TRBV29-1; CDR3: CSARDRRDTGELFF; DNA: TGCAGCGCTAGGGACAGGAGAGACACCGGGGAGCTGTTTTTT
size: few; length: 14; D: TRBD2; J: TRBJ2-3; V: TRBV6-5; CDR3: CAPPRAGDADTQYF; DNA: TGTGCGCCCCCCCGAGCGGGAGACGCAGATACGCAGTATTTT
size: many; length: 14; D: TRBD1; J: TRBJ2-3; V: TRBV12-3/TRBV12-4; CDR3: CASRRDRSTDTQYF; DNA: TGTGCCAGCAGGAGGGACAGATCCACAGATACGCAGTATTTT
size: many; length: 13; D: .; J: TRBJ1-6; V: TRBV9; CDR3: CASSGDGPLTLHF; DNA: TGTGCCAGCAGCGGGGACGGGCCCCTCACCCTCCACTTT
size: few; length: 14; D: TRBD1; J: TRBJ2-7; V: TRBV12-3/TRBV12-4; CDR3: CASSFWDSSYEQYF; DNA: TGTGCCAGCAGTTTTTGGGACAGCTCCTACGAGCAGTACTTC
size: few; length: 17; D: TRBD1; J: TRBJ1-2; V: TRBV5-8; CDR3: CASFSFLPGQGVYGYTF; DNA: TGTGCCAGCTTTTCATTCTTACCGGGACAGGGTGTCTATGGCTACACCTTC
size: .; length: 13; D: .; J: TRBJ2-5; V: TRBV29-1; CDR3: CSVEWGKVKTQYF; DNA: TGCAGCGTAGAATGGGGGAAGGTAAAGACCCAGTACTTC
size: .; length: 13; D: .; J: TRBJ1-1; V: TRBV20-1; CDR3: CSASIGFNTEAFF; DNA: TGCAGTGCTAGTATCGGGTTTAACACTGAAGCTTTCTTT
size: many; length: 16; D: .; J: TRBJ2-3; V: TRBV5-6; CDR3: CASIPTEALSTDTQYF; DNA: TGTGCCAGCATCCCGACGGAAGCCCTTAGCACAGATACGCAGTATTTT
size: many; length: 14; D: TRBD1; J: TRBJ2-7; V: TRBV29-1; CDR3: CSVAVRQGAYEQYF; DNA: TGCAGCGTTGCGGTACGGCAGGGGGCCTACGAGCAGTACTTC
size: few; length: 13; D: .; J: TRBJ2-2; V: TRBV6-2/TRBV6-3; CDR3: CASSLLSTGELFF; DNA: TGTGCCAGCAGTCTCCTGAGCACCGGGGAGCTGTTTTTT
size: many; length: 15; D: TRBD2; J: TRBJ2-7; V: TRBV20-1; CDR3: CSARVGLAGTYEQYF; DNA: TGCAGTGCTAGAGTTGGGCTAGCGGGAACATACGAGCAGTACTTC
size: many; length: 12; D: TRBD2; J: TRBJ2-1; V: TRBV20-1; CDR3: CSAQREGNEQFF; DNA: TGCAGTGCCCAGCGGGAGGGGAATGAGCAGTTCTTC
size: many; length: 13; D: .; J: TRBJ2-5; V: TRBV13; CDR3: CASSLGVSETQYF; DNA: TGTGCCAGCAGCTTAGGGGTATCAGAGACCCAGTACTTC